This record concerns one T cell receptor beta chain sequence. As processed by the authors: Nucleated cell counts were estimated from reference gene primer amplification. Only in-frame clones appear in the TCRdb table, and some are missing; sequencing was by immunoSEQ multiplex PCR. V and J calls and clone size follow that table, whereas D and trimming were derived from the DNA. The data contain approximately 300,000 clones, approximately 85% of them seen just once; the ten biggest clones take up 0.87%. The data are from a study of blood T cell repertoires in COVID-19. Turning to the study itself: The United States, Italy and Spain supplied acute and convalescent COVID-19 samples.

While infection was still active, Seattle patients were enrolled and then followed longitudinally. V lost 2 bases to trimming and J lost 0 bases, with 10 bases between them. This CDR3 is built from 15 residues. Germline CDR1 is MGHRA and CDR2 is YSYEKL. The chain recombines TRBV4-1 with TRBJ2-5; D may be TRBD1 (6 bases). This receptor was taken from a human donor with COVID-19, enrolled during active disease. The donor label of this sample is uncertain. Sequencing input: peripheral blood. The CDR3 protein is CASSQTGTYQETQYF. Written as DNA, the CDR3 is TGCGCCAGCAGCCAAACCGGGACATACCAAGAGACCCAGTACTTC.